What follows describes a single TCR beta chain. This sample was included in a study of blood T cell repertoires in COVID-19. The overall study: The United States, Italy and Spain provided the acute and convalescent COVID-19 samples. Sources were T cells, B-cell-depleted T cells, or PBMCs; the material itself was cDNA or gDNA.

The CDR3 runs 19 residues. Looked up from germline, CDR1 is LGHDT and CDR2 is YNNKEL (reference sequence). Trimming shortened V by 4 bases and J by 0 bases, and 19 bases separated the two germline ends. As originally analysed: Researchers report that nucleated cell counts were estimated from reference gene primer amplification. Using immunoSEQ multiplex PCR, the repertoire was profiled, and TCRdb retains in-frame clones only, with some absent. V and J calls and clone size come straight from that table; D and trimming were deduced from the DNA. In the table there are 60,000 to 80,000 clones, approximately 89% of which are singletons.

V gene TRBV3-1 (or the pseudogene TRBV3-2) combines with J gene TRBJ2-6; D is possibly TRBD1 (6 bases). The source of this sequence is a woman in her 70s with acute or convalescent COVID-19. The sample was peripheral blood. As DNA, the CDR3 is TGTGCCAGCAGCCCAAGGGGGAAAGGGGCTATCTCTGGGGCCAACGTCCTGACTTTC. Residues: CASSPRGKGAISGANVLTF.